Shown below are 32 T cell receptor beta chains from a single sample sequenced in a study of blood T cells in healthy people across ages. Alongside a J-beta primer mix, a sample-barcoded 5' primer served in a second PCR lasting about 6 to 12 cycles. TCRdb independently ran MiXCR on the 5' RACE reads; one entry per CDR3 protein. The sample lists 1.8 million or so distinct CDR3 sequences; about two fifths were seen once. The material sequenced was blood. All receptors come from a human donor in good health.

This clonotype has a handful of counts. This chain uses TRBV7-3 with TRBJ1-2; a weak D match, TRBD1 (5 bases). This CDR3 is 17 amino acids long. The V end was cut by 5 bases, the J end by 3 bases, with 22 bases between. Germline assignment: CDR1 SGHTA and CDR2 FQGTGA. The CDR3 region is CASSTQPGPPIDYGYTF. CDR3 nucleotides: TGTGCCAGCAGCACGCAGCCGGGGCCTCCCATTGACTATGGCTACACCTTC.

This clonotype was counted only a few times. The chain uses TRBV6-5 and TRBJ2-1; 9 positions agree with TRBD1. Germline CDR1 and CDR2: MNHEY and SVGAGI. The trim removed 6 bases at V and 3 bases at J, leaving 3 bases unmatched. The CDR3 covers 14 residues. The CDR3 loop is CASRGQGNYNEQFF. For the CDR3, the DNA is TGTGCCAGCAGGGGACAGGGTAACTACAATGAGCAGTTCTTC.

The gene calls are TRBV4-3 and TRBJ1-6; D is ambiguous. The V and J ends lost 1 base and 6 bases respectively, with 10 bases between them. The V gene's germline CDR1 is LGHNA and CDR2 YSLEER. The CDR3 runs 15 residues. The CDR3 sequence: CASSQVIVGNSPLHF. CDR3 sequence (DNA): TGCGCCAGCAGCCAAGTTATTGTCGGTAATTCACCCCTCCACTTT.

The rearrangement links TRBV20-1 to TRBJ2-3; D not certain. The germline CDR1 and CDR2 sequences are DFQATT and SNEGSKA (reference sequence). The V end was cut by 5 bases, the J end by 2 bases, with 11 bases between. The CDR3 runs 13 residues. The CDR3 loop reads CSAVNSLTDTQYF. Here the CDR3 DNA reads TGCAGTGCTGTAAATTCCCTCACAGATACGCAGTATTTT.

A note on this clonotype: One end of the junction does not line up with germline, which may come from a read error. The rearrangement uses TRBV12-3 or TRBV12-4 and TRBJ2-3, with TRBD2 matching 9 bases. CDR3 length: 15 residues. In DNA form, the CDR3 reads TGTGCCAGCAGTTCCTCGGGACTAGCTGCAGATGCGCAGTATTTT. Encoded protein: CASSSSGLAADAQYF.

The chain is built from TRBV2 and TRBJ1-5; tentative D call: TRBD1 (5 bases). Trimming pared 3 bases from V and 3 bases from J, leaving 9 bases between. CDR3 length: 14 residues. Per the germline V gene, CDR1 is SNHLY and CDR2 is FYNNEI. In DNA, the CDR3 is TGTGCCAGCAGTGAGGGACTCCCCAATCAGCCCCAGCATTTT. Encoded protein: CASSEGLPNQPQHF.

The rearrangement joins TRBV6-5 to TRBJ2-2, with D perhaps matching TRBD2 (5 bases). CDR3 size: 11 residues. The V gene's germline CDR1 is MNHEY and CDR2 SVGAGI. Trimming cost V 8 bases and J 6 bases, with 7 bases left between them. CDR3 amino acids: CASEEAGELFF. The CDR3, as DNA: TGTGCCAGCGAGGAGGCCGGGGAGCTGTTTTTT.

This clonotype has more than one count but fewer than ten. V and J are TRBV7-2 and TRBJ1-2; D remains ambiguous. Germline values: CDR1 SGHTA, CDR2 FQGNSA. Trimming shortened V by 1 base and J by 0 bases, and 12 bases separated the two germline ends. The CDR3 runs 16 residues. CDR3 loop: CASSLGIGLPNYGYTF. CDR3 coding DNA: TGTGCCAGCAGCTTAGGAATTGGTCTCCCTAACTATGGCTACACCTTC.

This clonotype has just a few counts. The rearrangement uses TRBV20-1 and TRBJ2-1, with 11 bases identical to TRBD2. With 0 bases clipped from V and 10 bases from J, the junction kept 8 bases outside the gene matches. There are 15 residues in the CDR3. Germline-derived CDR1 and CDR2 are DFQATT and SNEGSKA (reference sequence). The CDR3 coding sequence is TGCAGTGCTAGAGATCTAGCGGGGGGCCGAACGGAGCAGTTCTTC. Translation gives CSARDLAGGRTEQFF.

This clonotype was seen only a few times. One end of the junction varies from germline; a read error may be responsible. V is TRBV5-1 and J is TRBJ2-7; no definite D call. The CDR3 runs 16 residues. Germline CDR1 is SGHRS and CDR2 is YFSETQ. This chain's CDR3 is CASSLFSSGSSYEQYF. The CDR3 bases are TGCGCCAGTAGCTTGTTTTCTTCGGGTTCCAGCTACGAGCAGTACTTC.

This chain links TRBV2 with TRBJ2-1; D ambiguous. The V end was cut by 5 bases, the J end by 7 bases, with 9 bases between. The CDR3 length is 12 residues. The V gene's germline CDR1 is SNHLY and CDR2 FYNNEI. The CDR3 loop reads CASSLHRNEQFF. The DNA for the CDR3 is TGTGCCAGCAGTCTACACCGGAATGAGCAGTTCTTC.

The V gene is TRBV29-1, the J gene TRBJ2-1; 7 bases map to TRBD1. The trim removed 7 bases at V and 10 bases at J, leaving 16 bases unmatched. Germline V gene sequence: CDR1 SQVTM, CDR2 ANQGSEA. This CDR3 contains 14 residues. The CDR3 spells CSAWTGPPTYEQFF. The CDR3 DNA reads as TGCAGCGCCTGGACAGGACCTCCTACCTACGAGCAGTTCTTC.

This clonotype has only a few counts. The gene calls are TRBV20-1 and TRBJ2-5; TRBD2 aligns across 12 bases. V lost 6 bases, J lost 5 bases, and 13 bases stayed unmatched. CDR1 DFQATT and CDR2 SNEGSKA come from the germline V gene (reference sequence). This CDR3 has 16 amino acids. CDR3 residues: CSAPGSSGGVYETQYF. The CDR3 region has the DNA TGCAGTGCACCAGGATCTAGCGGGGGGGTTTATGAGACCCAGTACTTC.

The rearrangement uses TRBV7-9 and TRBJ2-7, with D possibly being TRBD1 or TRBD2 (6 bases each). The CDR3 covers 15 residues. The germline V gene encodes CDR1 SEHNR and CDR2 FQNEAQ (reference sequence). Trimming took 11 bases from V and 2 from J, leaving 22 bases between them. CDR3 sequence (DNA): TGTGCCCGCGGGGAAGGGGGGCAGGAGACCTACGAGCAGTACTTC. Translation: CARGEGGQETYEQYF. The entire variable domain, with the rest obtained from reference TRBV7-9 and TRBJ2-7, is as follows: DTGVSQNPRHKITKRGQNVTFRCDPISEHNRLYWYRQTLGQGPEFLTYFQNEAQLEKSRLLSDRFSAERPKGSFSTLEIQRTEQGDSAMYLCARGEGGQETYEQYFGPGTRLTVT.

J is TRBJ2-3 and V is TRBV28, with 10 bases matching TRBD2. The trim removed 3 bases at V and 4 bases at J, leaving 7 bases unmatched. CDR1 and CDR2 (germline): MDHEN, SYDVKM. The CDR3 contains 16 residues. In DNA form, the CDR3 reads TGTGCCAGCAGTTTGACTAGCGGGTCCCGAGCAGATACGCAGTATTTT. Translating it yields CASSLTSGSRADTQYF.

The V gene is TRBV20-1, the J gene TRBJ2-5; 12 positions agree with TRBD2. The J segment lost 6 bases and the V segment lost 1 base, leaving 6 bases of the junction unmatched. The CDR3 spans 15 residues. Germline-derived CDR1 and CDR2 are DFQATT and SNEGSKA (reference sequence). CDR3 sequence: CSARGPSGGGKTQYF. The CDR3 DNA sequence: TGCAGTGCTAGAGGTCCTAGCGGGGGGGGAAAGACCCAGTACTTC.

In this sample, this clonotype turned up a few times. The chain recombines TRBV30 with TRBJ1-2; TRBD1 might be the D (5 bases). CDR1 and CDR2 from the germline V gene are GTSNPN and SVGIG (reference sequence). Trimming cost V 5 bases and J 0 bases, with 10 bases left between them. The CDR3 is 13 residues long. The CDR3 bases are TGTGCCTGGCAGGGTTCGGCTAACTATGGCTACACCTTC. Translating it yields CAWQGSANYGYTF.

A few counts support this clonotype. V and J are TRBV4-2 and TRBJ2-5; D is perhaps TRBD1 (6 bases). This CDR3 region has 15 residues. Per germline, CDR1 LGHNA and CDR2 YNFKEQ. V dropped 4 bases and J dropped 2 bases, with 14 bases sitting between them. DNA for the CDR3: TGTGCCAGCAGCCGGTCGGACAGAGGACAAGAGACCCAGTACTTC. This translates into CASSRSDRGQETQYF.

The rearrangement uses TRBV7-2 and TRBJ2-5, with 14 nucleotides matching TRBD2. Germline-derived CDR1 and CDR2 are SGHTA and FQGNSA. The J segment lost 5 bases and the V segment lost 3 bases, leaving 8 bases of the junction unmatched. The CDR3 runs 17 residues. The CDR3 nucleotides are TGTGCCAGCAGCTTTCGGACTAGCGGGGGGATCGCGGAGACCCAGTACTTC. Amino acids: CASSFRTSGGIAETQYF.

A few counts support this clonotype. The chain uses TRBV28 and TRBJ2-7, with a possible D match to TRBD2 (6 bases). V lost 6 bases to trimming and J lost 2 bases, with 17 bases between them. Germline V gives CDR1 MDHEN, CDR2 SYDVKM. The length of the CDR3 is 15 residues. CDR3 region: CASRTTGTGTYEQYF. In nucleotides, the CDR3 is TGTGCCAGCAGAACCACCGGGACTGGCACCTACGAGCAGTACTTC.

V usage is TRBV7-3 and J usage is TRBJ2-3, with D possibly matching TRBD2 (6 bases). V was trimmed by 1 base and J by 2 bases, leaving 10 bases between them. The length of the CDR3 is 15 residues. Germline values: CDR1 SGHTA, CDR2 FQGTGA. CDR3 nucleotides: TGTGCCAGCAGCTTAAACGGGGGACCCACAGATACGCAGTATTTT. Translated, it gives CASSLNGGPTDTQYF.

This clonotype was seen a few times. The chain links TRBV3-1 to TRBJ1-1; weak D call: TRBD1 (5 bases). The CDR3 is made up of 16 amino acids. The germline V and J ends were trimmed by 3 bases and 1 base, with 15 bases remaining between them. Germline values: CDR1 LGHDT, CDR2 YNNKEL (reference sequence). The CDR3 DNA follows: TGTGCCAGCAGCCACGGACTTTACCAGGGGAACACTGAAGCTTTCTTT. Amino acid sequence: CASSHGLYQGNTEAFF.

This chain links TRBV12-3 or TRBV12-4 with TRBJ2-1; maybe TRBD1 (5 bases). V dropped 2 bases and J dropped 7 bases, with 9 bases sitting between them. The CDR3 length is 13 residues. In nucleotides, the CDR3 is TGTGCCAGCAGTTTAAACAGGATGAATGAGCAGTTCTTC. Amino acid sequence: CASSLNRMNEQFF.

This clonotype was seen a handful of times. As DNA, the CDR3 is TGTGCCAGCAGCTTAATGACAGGCGGAAAAGAGACCCAGTACTTC. Translation: CASSLMTGGKETQYF. V and J are TRBV7-3 and TRBJ2-5; tentatively, D is TRBD1 (6 bases). The length of the CDR3 is 15 residues. V lost 1 base and J 3 bases, leaving 12 bases between the germline ends. From germline, CDR1 is SGHTA and CDR2 FQGTGA.

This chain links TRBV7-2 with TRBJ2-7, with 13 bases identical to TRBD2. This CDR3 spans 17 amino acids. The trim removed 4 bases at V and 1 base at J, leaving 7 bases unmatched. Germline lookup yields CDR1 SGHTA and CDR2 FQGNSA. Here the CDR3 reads CASSSPGLAGPSYEQYF. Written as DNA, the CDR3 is TGTGCCAGCAGCTCACCGGGACTAGCGGGGCCTTCCTACGAGCAGTACTTC. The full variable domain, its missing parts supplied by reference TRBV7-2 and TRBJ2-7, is GAGVSQSPSNKVTEKGKDVELRCDPISGHTALYWYRQSLGQGLEFLIYFQGNSAPDKSGLPSDRFSAERTGGSVSTLTIQRTQQEDSAVYLCASSSPGLAGPSYEQYFGPGTRLTVT.

The CDR3 is CSASGGIYEQYF. CDR3 coding DNA: TGCAGTGCTAGCGGGGGAATCTACGAGCAGTACTTC. The J gene is TRBJ2-7, the V gene TRBV20-1, with D perhaps matching TRBD2 (6 bases). The CDR3 extends over 12 amino acids. Trimming left V 3 bases short and J 3 bases short, with 9 bases between. Germline V gene data show CDR1 as DFQATT and CDR2 as SNEGSKA (reference sequence).

The CDR3 region is CASSSYRGAGETQYF. The CDR3 DNA reads as TGTGCCAGCAGTTCATACAGGGGAGCGGGCGAGACCCAGTACTTC. This chain connects TRBV6-2 or TRBV6-3 to TRBJ2-5; TRBD1 is a possible D gene (7 bases). Germline V lookup: CDR1 MNHEY, CDR2 SVGEGT. With 4 bases removed from V and 5 bases from J, the gap between germline ends came to 17 bases. CDR3 length equals 15 residues.

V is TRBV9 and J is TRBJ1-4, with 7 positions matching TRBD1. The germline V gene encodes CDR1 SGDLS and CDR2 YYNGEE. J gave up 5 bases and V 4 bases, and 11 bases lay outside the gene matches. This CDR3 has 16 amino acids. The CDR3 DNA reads TGTGCCAGCAGCACCACCTGGGACAGCCTGAATGAAAAACTGTTTTTT. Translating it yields CASSTTWDSLNEKLFF.

The DNA of the CDR3 is TGCGCCAGCAGCTACCCCCGGGACAGGTCCCAAGAGACCCAGTACTTC. Translated: CASSYPRDRSQETQYF. The gene calls are TRBV5-1 and TRBJ2-5; 8 bases are a match to TRBD1. Germline V gene data show CDR1 as SGHRS and CDR2 as YFSETQ. The CDR3 consists of 16 residues. Unmatched junction bases numbered 8, after V lost 3 bases and J lost 1 base.

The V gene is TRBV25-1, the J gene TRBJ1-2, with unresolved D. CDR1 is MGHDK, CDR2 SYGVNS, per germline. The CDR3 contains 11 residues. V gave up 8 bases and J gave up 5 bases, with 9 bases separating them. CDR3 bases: TGTGCCAGCGCTAGTGGTTATGGCTACACCTTC. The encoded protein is CASASGYGYTF.

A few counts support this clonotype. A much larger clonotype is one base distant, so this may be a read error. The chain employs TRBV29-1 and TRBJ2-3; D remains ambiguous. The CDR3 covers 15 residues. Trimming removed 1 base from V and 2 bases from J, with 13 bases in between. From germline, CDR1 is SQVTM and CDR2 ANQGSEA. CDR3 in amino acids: CSVEGWSRNTDTQYF. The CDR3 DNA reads TGCAGCGTTGAAGGTTGGAGCAGAAACACAGATACGCAGTATTTT.

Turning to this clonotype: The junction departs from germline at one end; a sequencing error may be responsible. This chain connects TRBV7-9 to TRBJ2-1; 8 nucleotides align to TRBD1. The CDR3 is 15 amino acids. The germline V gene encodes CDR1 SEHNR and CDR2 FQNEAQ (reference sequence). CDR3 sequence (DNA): TGTACCAGCAGCTTAGGGACAGGTTCGATGAATGAGCAGTTCTTC. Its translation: CTSSLGTGSMNEQFF.